The T cell receptor (beta chain) under discussion was sequenced for a study of T cells in Graves' hyperthyroidism and ophthalmopathy. Across the whole study: The authors collected peripheral blood at initial diagnosis, before any treatment. Study results and caveats: In blood, most of the thyroid clonotypes expanded above 0.001 were also present.

Deletions cut 0 bases from V and 3 bases from J, with 0 bases between. The CDR3 has 12 amino acids. CDR1 and CDR2 from the germline V gene are SGDLS and YYNGEE. Many counts were recorded for this clonotype. Its specificity is not known. Used for diagnoses were clinical symptoms, serum thyroxine and TRAb, thyroid ultrasound and orbital computed tomography. The source of the PBMCs was over 8.5 ml of fresh peripheral blood. Using RNA transcripts as the source, TCR beta CDR3 regions were amplified. First-round RT-PCR targeting the TCR CDR3 was performed with the HTBI primer set. TCRdb analysed the multiplex PCR reads with MiXCR anew, one entry per CDR3 protein. The table shows approximately 520,000 distinct CDR3 sequences, with around 20% occurring only once.

The chain recombines TRBV9 with TRBJ2-2; unclear D gene. What was sequenced was blood. This sequence was found in a man aged 18 to 35 with Graves' hyperthyroidism. In DNA, the CDR3 is TGTGCCAGCAGCGTAGACACCGGGGAGCTGTTTTTT. Translation: CASSVDTGELFF.